This TCR beta chain was identified in a study of beta chain features in type 1 diabetes. The study reverse transcribed the entire isolated RNA, so it sequenced expressed TCRB transcripts. This table comes from immunoSEQ multiplex PCR, and its TCRdb copy is limited to in-frame clones, with some not included. The sample consists of a few hundred thousand clones, roughly an eighth of them appearing once. Whole-study findings and limits: Type 1 diabetes patients had TCRB CDR3s that were shorter (moderately but significantly so) in all four CD4+ subsets.

In the case of this clone: Its antigen remains unknown.

Sequenced input: naive CD4+ T cells from blood. The origin of this receptor is a woman in her late teens or twenties with type 1 diabetes.

CDR3 in DNA: TGTGCCAGCAACATAGCGGGAAGCACAGATACGCAGTATTTT. Translated, it gives CASNIAGSTDTQYF. The chain combines TRBV2 with TRBJ2-3, with TRBD2 identical over 8 bases. Trimming at V came to 7 bases and at J to 0 bases, leaving 3 bases not matched to a gene. There are 14 residues in the CDR3. The germline CDR1 and CDR2 sequences are SNHLY and FYNNEI.